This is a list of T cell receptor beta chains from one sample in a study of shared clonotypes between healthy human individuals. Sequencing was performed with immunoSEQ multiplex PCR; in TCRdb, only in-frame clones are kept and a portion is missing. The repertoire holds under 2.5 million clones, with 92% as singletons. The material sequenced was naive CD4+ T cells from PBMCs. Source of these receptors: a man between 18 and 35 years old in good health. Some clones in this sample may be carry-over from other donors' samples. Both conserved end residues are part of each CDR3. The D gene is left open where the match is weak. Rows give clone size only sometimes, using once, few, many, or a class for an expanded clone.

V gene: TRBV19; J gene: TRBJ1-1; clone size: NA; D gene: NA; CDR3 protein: CASSPPQMNTEAFF; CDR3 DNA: TGTGCCAGTAGTCCCCCACAGATGAACACTGAAGCTTTCTTT
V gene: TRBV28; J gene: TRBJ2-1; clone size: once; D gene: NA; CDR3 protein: CASSQGTEQFF; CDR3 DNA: TGTGCCAGTTCGCAGGGGACTGAGCAGTTCTTC
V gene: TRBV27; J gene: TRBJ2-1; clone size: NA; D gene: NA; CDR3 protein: CASSDLPEDRWGENEQFF; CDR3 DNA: TGTGCCAGCAGCGACCTACCTGAGGACAGGTGGGGGGAGAATGAGCAGTTCTTC
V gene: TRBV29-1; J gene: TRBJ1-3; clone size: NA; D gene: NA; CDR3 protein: CSVEKGVGNTIYF; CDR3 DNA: TGCAGCGTTGAAAAAGGGGTTGGAAACACCATATATTTT
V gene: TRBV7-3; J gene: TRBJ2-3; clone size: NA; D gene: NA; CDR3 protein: CASSLRFNPNTDTQYF; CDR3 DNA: TGTGCCAGCAGCTTACGGTTTAACCCAAACACAGATACGCAGTATTTT
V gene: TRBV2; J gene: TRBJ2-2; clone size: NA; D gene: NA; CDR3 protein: CASSELTGELFF; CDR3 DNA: TGTGCCAGCAGTGAGTTAACCGGGGAGCTGTTTTTT
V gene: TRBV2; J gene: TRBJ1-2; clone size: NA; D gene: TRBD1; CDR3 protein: CASGWGTATIYGYTF; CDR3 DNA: TGTGCCAGCGGGTGGGGGACAGCAACGATCTATGGCTACACCTTC
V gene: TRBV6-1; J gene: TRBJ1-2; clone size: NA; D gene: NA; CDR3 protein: CASSLAELGGYTF; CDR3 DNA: TGTGCCAGCTCCCTCGCGGAGCTCGGCGGCTACACCTTC
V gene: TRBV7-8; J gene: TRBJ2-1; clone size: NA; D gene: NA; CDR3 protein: CASSPNPGTFQFF; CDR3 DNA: TGTGCCAGCAGCCCCAATCCAGGGACTTTCCAGTTCTTC
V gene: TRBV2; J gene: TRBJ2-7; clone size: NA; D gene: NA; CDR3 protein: CASSAYYEQYF; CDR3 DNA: TGTGCCAGCAGTGCCTATTACGAGCAGTACTTC
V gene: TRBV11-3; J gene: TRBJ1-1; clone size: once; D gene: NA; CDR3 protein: CASSLSGTNTEAFF; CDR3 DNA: TGTGCCAGCAGCTTATCGGGGACGAACACTGAAGCTTTCTTT
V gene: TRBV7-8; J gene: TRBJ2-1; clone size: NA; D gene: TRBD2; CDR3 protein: CASSLVGLAGPNEQFF; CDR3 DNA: TGTGCCAGCAGCTTAGTGGGACTAGCGGGCCCCAATGAGCAGTTCTTC
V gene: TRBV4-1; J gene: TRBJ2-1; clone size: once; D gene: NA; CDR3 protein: CASSQDDGSSYNEQFF; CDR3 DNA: TGCGCCAGCAGCCAAGATGACGGGAGCTCCTACAATGAGCAGTTCTTC
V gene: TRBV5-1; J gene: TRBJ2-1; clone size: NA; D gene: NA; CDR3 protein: CASSAVRGEIRSNEQFF; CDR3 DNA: TGCGCCAGCAGCGCCGTCCGCGGGGAGATCAGGAGCAATGAGCAGTTCTTC
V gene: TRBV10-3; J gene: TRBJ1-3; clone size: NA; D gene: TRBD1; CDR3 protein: CAISGQGRNTIYF; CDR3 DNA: TGTGCCATCAGTGGACAGGGGAGAAACACCATATATTTT
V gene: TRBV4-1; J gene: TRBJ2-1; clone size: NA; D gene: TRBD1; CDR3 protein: CASSRTGGNEQFF; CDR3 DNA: TGCGCCAGTTCGAGGACAGGGGGCAATGAGCAGTTCTTC
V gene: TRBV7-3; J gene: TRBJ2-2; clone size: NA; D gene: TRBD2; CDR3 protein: CASSLMALAGGNTGELFF; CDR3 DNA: TGTGCCAGCAGCTTAATGGCACTAGCGGGAGGAAACACCGGGGAGCTGTTTTTT
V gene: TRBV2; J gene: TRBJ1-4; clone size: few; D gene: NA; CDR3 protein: CASSGRGLSNEKLFF; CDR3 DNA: TGTGCCAGCAGTGGACGTGGGTTGAGTAATGAAAAACTGTTTTTT
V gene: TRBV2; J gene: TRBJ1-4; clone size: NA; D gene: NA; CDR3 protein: CASRPPRGELFF; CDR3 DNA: TGTGCCAGCAGGCCCCCTCGGGGGGAACTGTTTTTT
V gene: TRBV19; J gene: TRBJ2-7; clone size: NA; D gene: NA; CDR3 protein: CASSTRNLYEQYF; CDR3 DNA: TGTGCCAGTAGTACTAGAAACCTCTACGAGCAGTACTTC
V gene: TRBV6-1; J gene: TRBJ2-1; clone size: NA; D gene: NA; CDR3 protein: CASSGRQPFSYNEQFF; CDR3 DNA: TGTGCCAGCAGTGGAAGACAGCCGTTCTCCTACAATGAGCAGTTCTTC
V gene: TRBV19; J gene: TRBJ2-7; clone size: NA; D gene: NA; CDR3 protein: CASSMGAFEQYF; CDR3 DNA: TGTGCCAGTAGTATGGGGGCCTTCGAGCAGTACTTC
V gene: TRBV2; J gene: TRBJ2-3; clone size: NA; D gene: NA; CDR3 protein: CASSAGQRVDTQYF; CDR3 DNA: TGTGCCAGCAGTGCGGGACAGCGGGTGGATACGCAGTATTTT
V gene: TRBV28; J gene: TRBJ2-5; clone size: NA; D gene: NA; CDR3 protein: CASSFQGRETQYF; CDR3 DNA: TGTGCCAGCAGTTTTCAAGGGCGTGAGACCCAGTACTTC
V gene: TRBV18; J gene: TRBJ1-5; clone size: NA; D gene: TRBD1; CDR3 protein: CASSPRQGAYQPQHF; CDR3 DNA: TGTGCCAGCTCACCAAGGCAGGGGGCCTATCAGCCCCAGCATTTT
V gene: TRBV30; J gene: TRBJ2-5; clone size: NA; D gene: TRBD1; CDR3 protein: CAWSTGTGETQYF; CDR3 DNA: TGTGCCTGGAGTACCGGGACAGGAGAGACCCAGTACTTC
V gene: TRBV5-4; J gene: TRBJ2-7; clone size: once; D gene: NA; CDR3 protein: CASSLGSSGTYEQYF; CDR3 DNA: TGTGCCAGCAGCTTGGGGTCCAGCGGCACCTACGAGCAGTACTTC
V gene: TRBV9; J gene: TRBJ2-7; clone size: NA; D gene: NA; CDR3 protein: CASTQPWTSQLCYEQYF; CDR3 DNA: TGTGCCAGCACCCAGCCCTGGACATCACAACTCTGCTACGAGCAGTACTTC
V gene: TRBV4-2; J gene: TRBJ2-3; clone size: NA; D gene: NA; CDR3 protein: CASSQATTAMGGDDSTDTQYF; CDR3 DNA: TGTGCCAGCAGCCAAGCGACCACAGCGATGGGGGGAGACGACAGCACAGATACGCAGTATTTT
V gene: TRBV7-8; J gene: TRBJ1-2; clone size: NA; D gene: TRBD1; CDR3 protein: CASSLGQGAGYTF; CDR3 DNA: TGTGCCAGCAGCTTAGGGCAGGGGGCCGGCTACACCTTC
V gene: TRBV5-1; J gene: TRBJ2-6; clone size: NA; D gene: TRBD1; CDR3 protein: CASSLSAGGYSGANVLTF; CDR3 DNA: TGCGCCAGCAGCTTGAGTGCAGGGGGATACTCTGGGGCCAACGTCCTGACTTTC
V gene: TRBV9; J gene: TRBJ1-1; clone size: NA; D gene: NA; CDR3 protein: CASSPQVGYTEAFF; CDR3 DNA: TGTGCCAGCAGCCCCCAGGTGGGGTACACTGAAGCTTTCTTT
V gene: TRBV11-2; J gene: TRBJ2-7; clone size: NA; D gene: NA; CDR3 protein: CASSIDSSNLGEQYF; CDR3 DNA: TGTGCCAGCAGTATCGACAGCTCGAACCTCGGGGAGCAGTACTTC
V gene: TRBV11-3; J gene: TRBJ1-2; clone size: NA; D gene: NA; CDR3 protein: CASSPVIYGYTF; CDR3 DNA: TGTGCCAGCAGTCCCGTGATCTATGGCTACACCTTC
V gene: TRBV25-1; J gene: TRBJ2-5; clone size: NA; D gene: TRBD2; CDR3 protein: CASSEGTSGRGETQYF; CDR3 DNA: TGTGCCAGCAGTGAAGGGACTAGCGGGAGGGGCGAGACCCAGTACTTC
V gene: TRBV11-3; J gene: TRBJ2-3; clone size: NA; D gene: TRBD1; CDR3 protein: CASSPGGSDTQYF; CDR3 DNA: TGTGCCAGCAGCCCAGGGGGTTCAGATACGCAGTATTTT
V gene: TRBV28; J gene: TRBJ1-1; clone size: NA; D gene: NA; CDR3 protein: CASSPPRGGNTEAFF; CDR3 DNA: TGTGCCAGCAGTCCCCCGAGGGGAGGGAACACTGAAGCTTTCTTT
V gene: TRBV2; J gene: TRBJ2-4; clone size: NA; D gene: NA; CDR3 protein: CASSEALQRVAKNIQYF; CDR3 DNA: TGTGCCAGCAGTGAAGCGCTTCAACGGGTAGCCAAAAACATTCAGTACTTC
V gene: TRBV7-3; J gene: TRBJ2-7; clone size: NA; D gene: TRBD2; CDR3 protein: CASSSLAGGESEQYF; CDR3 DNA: TGTGCCAGCAGCTCCTTAGCGGGAGGGGAGTCCGAGCAGTACTTC
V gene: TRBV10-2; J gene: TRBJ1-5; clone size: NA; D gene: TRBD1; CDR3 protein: CASRDSWTGTGSRQPQHF; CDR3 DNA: TGCGCCAGCAGAGACTCTTGGACAGGGACCGGCTCACGTCAGCCCCAGCATTTT
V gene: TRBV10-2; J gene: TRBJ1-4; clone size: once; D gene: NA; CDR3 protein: CASSEQVGSPTNEKLFF; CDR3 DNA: TGCGCCAGCAGTGAGCAAGTAGGGTCCCCAACTAATGAAAAACTGTTTTTT
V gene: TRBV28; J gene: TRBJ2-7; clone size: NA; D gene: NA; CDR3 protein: CASSIRGIDYEQYF; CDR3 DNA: TGTGCCAGCAGCATCCGGGGGATTGATTACGAGCAGTACTTC
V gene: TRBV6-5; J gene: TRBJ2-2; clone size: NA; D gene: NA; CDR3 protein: CASRPSVGTGELFF; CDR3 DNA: TGTGCCAGCAGACCCAGCGTGGGCACCGGGGAGCTGTTTTTT
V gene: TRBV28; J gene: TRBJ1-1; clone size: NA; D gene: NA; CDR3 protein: CASSSNSAFF; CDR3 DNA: TGTGCCAGCAGTTCGAATTCGGCTTTCTTT
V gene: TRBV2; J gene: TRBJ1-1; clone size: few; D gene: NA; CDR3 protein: CASKRTENTEAFF; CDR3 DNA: TGTGCCAGCAAGAGGACAGAGAACACTGAAGCTTTCTTT
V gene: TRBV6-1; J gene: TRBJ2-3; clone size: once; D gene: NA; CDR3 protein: CASSVLGGISTDTQYF; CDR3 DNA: TGTGCCAGCAGTGTTCTGGGCGGGATTAGCACAGATACGCAGTATTTT
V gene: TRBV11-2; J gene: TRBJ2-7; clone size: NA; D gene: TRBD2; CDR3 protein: CASRLLAGTYEQYF; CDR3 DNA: TGTGCCAGCAGACTTCTAGCGGGGACCTACGAGCAGTACTTC
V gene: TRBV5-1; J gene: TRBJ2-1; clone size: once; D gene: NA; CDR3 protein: CASSFSSPYNEQFF; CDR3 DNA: TGCGCCAGCAGCTTTTCTAGTCCGTACAATGAGCAGTTCTTC
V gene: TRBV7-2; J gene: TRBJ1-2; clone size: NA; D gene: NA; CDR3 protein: CASSSSRAIYGYTF; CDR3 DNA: TGTGCCAGCAGTTCAAGCCGGGCTATCTATGGCTACACCTTC
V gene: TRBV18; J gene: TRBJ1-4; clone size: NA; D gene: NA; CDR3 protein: CASSPLGLAGSNEKLFF; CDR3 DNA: TGTGCCAGCTCACCGCTCGGGCTGGCAGGCTCTAATGAAAAACTGTTTTTT
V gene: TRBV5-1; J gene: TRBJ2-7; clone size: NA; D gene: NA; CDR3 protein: CASSLVPAYEQYF; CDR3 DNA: TGCGCCAGCAGCTTGGTTCCGGCCTACGAGCAGTACTTC
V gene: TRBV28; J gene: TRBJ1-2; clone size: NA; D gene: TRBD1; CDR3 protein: CASSFEGAWGYTF; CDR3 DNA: TGTGCCAGCAGTTTCGAGGGGGCGTGGGGCTACACCTTC
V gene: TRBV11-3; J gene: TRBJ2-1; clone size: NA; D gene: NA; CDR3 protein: CASSPTRLDEQFF; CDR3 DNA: TGTGCCAGCAGCCCTACTAGATTGGATGAGCAGTTCTTC